This TCR beta chain was identified during a study of T cells in localized non-small cell lung cancer (dated by TCRdb to 2019 to 2021). For context, the study as a whole: T cell repertoires of more than 200 early-stage NSCLC patients were analyzed, with tumors being compared against uninvolved tumor-adjacent lungs. A mean age of roughly 64 years was recorded for the NSCLC patients, of whom approximately 130 were male and about a hundred were female. All 250 or so NSCLC patients in the cohort were treatment-naive and had localized lung tumors that were resected.

The immunoSEQ Assay was used to sequence TCR beta CDR3 regions from DNA. The paper's processing steps were these. T cell density was computed as TCR beta template counts normalized to usable DNA estimated by amplifying housekeeping genes. Richness was estimated with the preseqR package, extrapolating to 400,000 templates for PBMC samples and 120,000 templates for tissue samples. Clonality was defined as one minus Pielou's evenness. Differential abundance testing on productive amino-acid clonotypes, with a minimum total count of 5 and an alpha of 0.1, was used to identify tissue-enriched TCRs. The Jaccard Index and the Morisita Overlap Index were used to measure repertoire overlap between compartments. TCR beta CDR3s were clustered by GLIPH together with public tetramer-defined viral CDR3s, and at least three viral sequences plus V-gene enrichment were required for viral motifs. Here the immuneACCESS table is served through TCRdb, limited to in-frame sequences with V and J called. Missing clones are a known gap in these copies; in checked studies unresolved V genes cover under half, and the rest lacks a known reason. V and J calls plus clone size are reproduced from that table; the DNA served to infer D and trimming. Across this sample there are approximately 2,000 clones, with roughly 30% seen only once. The top ten clonotypes cover roughly 19% of the sample.

Two independent pathologists confirmed that the uninvolved adjacent lung, which was taken at least 2 cm from the tumor margin, was free of atypia. At diagnosis, peripheral blood, uninvolved tumor-adjacent lung and tumor were collected and were preserved as a mix of fresh-frozen and FFPE material. For this clone: Its target antigen remains unknown. The sample holds no much larger clone one base away, and base qualities are not on file.

Findings and caveats that apply to the study as a whole: Because of the exploratory design, TCR variables were selected using unadjusted p-values without false-discovery rate correction. Of the top 100 tumor clones, a median of 57 were detected in paired uninvolved adjacent lung; 28 were also among that lung's top 100. Higher T cell density in blood was associated with longer overall survival, whereas higher clonality in adjacent lung was associated with shorter survival. Multi-region tumor sequencing was not performed, so intratumor heterogeneity could not be excluded. Uninvolved tumor-adjacent lung showed the highest T cell clonality, higher than tumor, which suggests more focused antigenic responses in the uninvolved tumor-adjacent lung.

This TCR derives from a male donor older than 55 with stage I squamous cell lung carcinoma. Specimen: normal lung tissue next to the tumor, collected before any cancer treatment.

The DNA reads as follows: TGCAGCGTTGAACCCCAGGGCACAGATACGCAGTATTTT. Its translation reads: CSVEPQGTDTQYF. The V and J genes are TRBV29-1 and TRBJ2-3; no D gene call is confident. Via the germline V gene, CDR1 is SQVTM and CDR2 ANQGSEA. From cysteine to phenylalanine, the CDR3 is 13 amino acids long. Only the CDR3 region is kept as DNA, spanning 39 bases read in frame from base 1. V lost 2 bases and J lost 1 base; the stretch between them is 7 bases long.